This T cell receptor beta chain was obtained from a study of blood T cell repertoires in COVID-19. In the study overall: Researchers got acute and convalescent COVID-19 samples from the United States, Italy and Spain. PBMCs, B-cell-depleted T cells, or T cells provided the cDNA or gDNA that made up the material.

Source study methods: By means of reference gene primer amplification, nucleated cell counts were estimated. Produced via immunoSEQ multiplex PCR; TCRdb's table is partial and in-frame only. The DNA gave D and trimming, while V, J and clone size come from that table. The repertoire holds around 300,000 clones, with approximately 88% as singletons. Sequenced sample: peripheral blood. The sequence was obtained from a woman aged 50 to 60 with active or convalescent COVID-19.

This CDR3 is CASSETGGVGFAGELFF. CDR3 bases: TGTGCCAGCAGCGAGACAGGGGGCGTTGGTTTTGCCGGGGAGCTGTTTTTT. V gene TRBV9 combines with J gene TRBJ2-2; TRBD1 matches at 10 bases. Germline V lookup: CDR1 SGDLS, CDR2 YYNGEE. Germline trimming cut 3 bases from V and 6 bases from J; bases unmatched to any gene: 11. This CDR3 contains 17 residues.